The following is a TCR beta chain sequence with its context. The antigen is unknown. This specimen belongs to a study of cytomegalovirus exposure and HLA in healthy donors. Germline lookup yields CDR1 GTSNPN and CDR2 SVGIG (reference sequence). The CDR3 spans 13 residues. TCRdb's copy holds only in-frame clones and misses some; the assay was immunoSEQ multiplex PCR. Of some 140,000 clones detected, 70% to 90% appear once; the ten largest clones hold about 22%. Study results and limitations: Researchers reported that a few CMV-associated chains were confirmed in vitro as CMV antigen-specific.

This chain connects TRBV30 to TRBJ2-5; TRBD2 aligns across 10 bases. The J call could be wrong; TRBJ2-7 is a better fit for the DNA end. Sequenced: PBMCs. This TCR was sampled from a man younger than 30 in good health and CMV-seropositive. This chain's CDR3 is CALKREGRYEQYF. In nucleotides, the CDR3 is TGTGCCTTGAAGCGGGAGGGCCGGTACGAGCAGTACTTC.